What follows is one T cell receptor (beta chain) and its context. Its antigen remains unknown. The source of the sample is a study of regulatory T cells in long-lasting Graves disease. Study background: Graves' patients, newly diagnosed, had taken antithyroid drugs under 3 months.

Library construction for TCR beta used iRepertoire HTBI primers and Arm-PCR of CDR3 regions. TCRdb re-analysed the multiplex PCR reads in MiXCR, keeping a single row per CDR3 protein. The sample has roughly 420,000 distinct CDR3 sequences, about a sixth seen once. As for time point: newly diagnosed GD, antithyroid drugs for less than 3 months. The TCR library was prepared using RNA isolated from PBMCs. Study-level results: The study found lower TCR diversity in persistent Graves' patients than in newly diagnosed ones. Exclusively peripheral blood, rather than thyroid tissue, was studied.

The germline V and J ends were trimmed by 3 bases and 6 bases, with 11 bases remaining between them. The germline V gene has CDR1 SEHNR and CDR2 FQNEAQ (reference sequence). CDR3 length: 13 residues. The sample also formed part of further work on T cells in Graves' hyperthyroidism and ophthalmopathy. In that study: Researchers ran a first-round RT-PCR on the TCR CDR3 using the HTBI primer set.

Sequences were derived from peripheral blood mononuclear cells (PBMCs), sampled at new diagnosis, from a patient treated with antithyroid drugs. The chain is built from TRBV7-9 and TRBJ1-1; D gene unclear. The sequence came from a woman under 30 with Graves disease. The CDR3, as DNA: TGTGCCAGCAGCTTCGAAGAATCCCCTGAAGCTTTCTTT. Its protein product is CASSFEESPEAFF.